The entry below describes one T cell receptor beta chain. Next came a second PCR, run for roughly 6 to 11 cycles, which used a sample-barcoded 5' primer along with a J-beta primer mix. Each cDNA molecule was tagged by a template-switch adaptor with 12 random nucleotides. TCRdb used MiXCR to reprocess the 5' RACE reads, holding one entry per CDR3 protein. Of roughly 2 million distinct CDR3 sequences in the sample, just under 50% were seen once. This sample stems from a study of blood T cells in healthy people across ages. Study information: About one barcoded beta molecule per two T cells came from capture by template switching.

Per sample, at least 5 micrograms of total RNA were extracted. Material for sequencing was blood. This sequence was found in a woman in her thirties or forties in good health.

The CDR3 DNA sequence: TGTGCCAGCAGCTTAGCTGGCGGGGGGAAATACAATGAGCAGTACTTC. Protein: CASSLAGGGKYNEQYF. The V gene is TRBV7-3, the J gene TRBJ2-5; 8 bases map to TRBD2. V lost 2 bases and J lost 11; bases outside the gene matches: 16. This CDR3 spans 16 amino acids. Germline V gene lookup returns CDR1 SGHTA and CDR2 FQGTGA.